Listed below are T cell receptor beta chains from one sample, sequenced in a study of cytomegalovirus exposure and HLA in healthy donors. The assay was immunoSEQ multiplex PCR, and TCRdb's table has in-frame clones only and misses some. The sample includes 120,000 or so clones, 80% seen only once; the top ten take approximately 9%. The specimen was PBMCs. The receptors here all came from a man aged 25-40 years in good health and CMV-seropositive. Each CDR3 is given with its conserved first and last residue. The D gene is left open where the match is weak. A clone size is listed for some rows: how often the clone was seen (once, few, many), or a class if it is expanded.

CDR3nt,CDR3aa,j_gene,abundance,len,d_gene,v_gene
TGTGCCAGCAGTCCTCTGGCATCTGAATTACAAGAGACCCAGTACTTC,CASSPLASELQETQYF,TRBJ2-5,-,16,-,TRBV27
TGTGCCAGCAGTGCGGGGGGTTGGCAGCCCCAGCATTTT,CASSAGGWQPQHF,TRBJ1-5,few,13,-,TRBV6-1
TGTGCCAGCAGTTTCGGCGGAGAGTACACTGAAGCTTTCTTT,CASSFGGEYTEAFF,TRBJ1-1,-,14,-,TRBV27
TGTGCCAGCAGCCAAGGTTCACAGGGGGCAGCCACTAACTATGGCTACACCTTC,CASSQGSQGAATNYGYTF,TRBJ1-2,-,18,TRBD1,TRBV4-2
TGTGCCAGCAGTTATAGGCGGGGGGGCTACGAGCAGTACTTC,CASSYRRGGYEQYF,TRBJ2-7,-,14,TRBD2,TRBV6-1
TGTGCCAGCAGTGATACGCCTCAACAGGGCCGCTACACCTTC,CASSDTPQQGRYTF,TRBJ1-2,-,14,-,TRBV6-1
TGTGCCATCGACATCAGACAGGGAAATAATGAAAAACTGTTTTTT,CAIDIRQGNNEKLFF,TRBJ1-4,many,15,TRBD1,TRBV6-1
TGTGCCTGGAGTCCGAAAGGATCGGGACACCATAACTATGGCTACACCTTC,CAWSPKGSGHHNYGYTF,TRBJ1-2,-,17,-,TRBV30
TGTGCCAGCAGCCAAGAGGGTTGGAGCACTGAAGCTTTCTTT,CASSQEGWSTEAFF,TRBJ1-1,-,14,-,TRBV14
TGTGCCAGCAGTTCTCCTTCCGTGGGGACTAGCGGGGGGGCCGCGGAGGAGACCCAGTACTTC,CASSSPSVGTSGGAAEETQYF,TRBJ2-5,-,21,TRBD2,TRBV28
TGTGCCAGCAGTTTCCAGGCCCTAGCCAAAAACATTCAGTACTTC,CASSFQALAKNIQYF,TRBJ2-4,-,15,-,TRBV28
TGCAGCGTTGAAACAGGGGGCAACTATGGCTACACCTTC,CSVETGGNYGYTF,TRBJ1-2,-,13,TRBD1,TRBV29-1
TGTGCCAGCAGCGTAGATCCCCGAGGGATGGTTAATTCACCCCTCCACTTT,CASSVDPRGMVNSPLHF,TRBJ1-6,-,17,-,TRBV9
TGTGCCAGCATCCCTGTCGGGTCGAGCAATCAGCCCCAGCATTTT,CASIPVGSSNQPQHF,TRBJ1-5,-,15,-,TRBV6-6
TGTGCCAGCAGTGGGTGGACAGGGTTTAATGAGCAGTTCTTC,CASSGWTGFNEQFF,TRBJ2-1,-,14,TRBD1,TRBV25-1
TGCGCCAGCAGTCCAGGACAGGGAGCATCATACAATGAGCAGTTCTTC,CASSPGQGASYNEQFF,TRBJ2-1,-,16,TRBD1,TRBV10-2
TGTGCCAGCAGTGACCCAGGGGGTTCTAACTATGGCTACACCTTC,CASSDPGGSNYGYTF,TRBJ1-2,-,15,TRBD1,TRBV6-1
TGTGCCAGCAGCCAAGTTCCCTTGTCTGTCCGGGGGTTCGGTTATGGCTACACCTTC,CASSQVPLSVRGFGYGYTF,TRBJ1-2,-,19,-,TRBV14
TGTGCCAGTAATGACAGGGGAAGCACAGATACGCAGTATTTT,CASNDRGSTDTQYF,TRBJ2-3,-,14,TRBD1,TRBV19
TGTGCCAGCAGCTTGCCCTGGGACGGGAGCTCTGGAAACACCATATATTTT,CASSLPWDGSSGNTIYF,TRBJ1-3,-,17,-,TRBV5-8
TGTGCCAGTACCCCGACAGGGAGCGACACTGAAGCTTTCTTT,CASTPTGSDTEAFF,TRBJ1-1,-,14,TRBD1,TRBV19
TGTGCCAGTCAGAGACGACAGGGAAGCTACTATGGCTACACCTTC,CASQRRQGSYYGYTF,TRBJ1-2,-,15,TRBD1,TRBV6-1
TGTGCCAGCAGCCTCTCGAGTACCGGGACAGGGGTCTATGGCTACACCTTC,CASSLSSTGTGVYGYTF,TRBJ1-2,-,17,TRBD1,TRBV4-2
TGTGCCAGCCCGAGCGGGGGAAAGACCGGGGAGCTGTTTTTT,CASPSGGKTGELFF,TRBJ2-2,-,14,TRBD2,TRBV6-1
TGTGCCAGCAGCGTAGCTCGGGACAGGGCAAACGGCTACACCTTC,CASSVARDRANGYTF,TRBJ1-2,-,15,TRBD1,TRBV9
TGTGCCACTACCCTCGACAGGAGCTCCTACAATGAGCAGTTCTTC,CATTLDRSSYNEQFF,TRBJ2-1,-,15,-,TRBV19
TGTGCCAGCAGCAAACATCCTTACACTGAAGCTTTCTTT,CASSKHPYTEAFF,TRBJ1-1,-,13,-,TRBV28
TGCGCCAGCAGCCAGTCAACCGGGACTAGCACAGATACGCAGTATTTT,CASSQSTGTSTDTQYF,TRBJ2-3,once,16,-,TRBV4-1
TGCGCCAGCAGCCAAGGGGGCAGGTATGCTTTCTTT,CASSQGGRYAFF,TRBJ1-1,-,12,-,TRBV4-1
TGCGCCAGCAGCCGGACCGGGGGAGCCACTCGTAATTCACCCCTCCACTTT,CASSRTGGATRNSPLHF,TRBJ1-6,-,17,-,TRBV4-1
TGCAGCGGCTACACGGGGATGGGGGGCTACACCTTC,CSGYTGMGGYTF,TRBJ1-2,few,12,-,TRBV29-1
TGTGCCTGGAGTGTACCCGGACAGGGAAACGCTGGAAACACCATATATTTT,CAWSVPGQGNAGNTIYF,TRBJ1-3,-,17,TRBD1,TRBV30
TGTGCCAGCAGTTTATTGGGACAGGCGTATCCTCAGCCCCAGCATTTT,CASSLLGQAYPQPQHF,TRBJ1-5,-,16,TRBD1,TRBV27
TGTGCCAGAAATCCTCAGGGGTTGCGGGAAAAACTGTTTTTT,CARNPQGLREKLFF,TRBJ1-4,-,14,-,TRBV27
TGTGCCAGCAGCTCAAAGGGGACAGGGGGGCAAGAGACCCAGTACTTC,CASSSKGTGGQETQYF,TRBJ2-5,-,16,TRBD1,TRBV7-8
TGTGCCAGCAGTCTCAAGACACAGAGCAATCAGCCCCAGCATTTT,CASSLKTQSNQPQHF,TRBJ1-5,-,15,-,TRBV6-5
TGTGCCAGCAGCCAATCATCCGAGCAGTACTTC,CASSQSSEQYF,TRBJ2-7,-,11,-,TRBV4-2
TGCGCCAGCAGCTGGGACAGCTCGAAACTGTTTTTT,CASSWDSSKLFF,TRBJ1-4,-,12,TRBD1,TRBV5-1
TGCGCCAGCAGCGGCGCCCGGGACAGGTGGAATTCACCCCTCCACTTT,CASSGARDRWNSPLHF,TRBJ1-6,once,16,TRBD1,TRBV4-1
TGTGCCAGCAGCGCAGCAAATGGACAGGCGAATGAAAAACTGTTTTTT,CASSAANGQANEKLFF,TRBJ1-4,-,16,TRBD1,TRBV9
TGCGCCAGCTGTCTTCTTGGTAACACCTACGAGCAGTACTTC,CASCLLGNTYEQYF,TRBJ2-7,-,14,-,TRBV5-1
TGCGCCAGCAGCCAACCCCTTCTACAGGGCCGCGGAAAACTGTTTTTT,CASSQPLLQGRGKLFF,TRBJ1-4,-,16,-,TRBV4-1
TGTGCCAGCAGTAACCGGGGACAGGGCAACAATGAGCAGTTCTTC,CASSNRGQGNNEQFF,TRBJ2-1,once,15,TRBD1,TRBV6-6
TGTGCCAGCTCACCGGGGCATAACTACAATGAGCAGTTCTTC,CASSPGHNYNEQFF,TRBJ2-1,-,14,-,TRBV18
TGTGCCAGCAGCTTAGAAGGACAGGGTGGGCTCTTC,CASSLEGQGGLF,TRBJ2-1,-,12,TRBD1,TRBV7-9
TGTGCCAGCAGCCCGACAGGGGGTAGTGCTGAAGCTTTCTTT,CASSPTGGSAEAFF,TRBJ1-1,-,14,TRBD1,TRBV7-6
TGTGCCAGTAGAATACAGGGGGCAAATGAGCAGTTCTTC,CASRIQGANEQFF,TRBJ2-1,-,13,TRBD1,TRBV19
TGTGCCAGCAGTGACTCAGGGCGGCAGGGAAGGATACGAGGCTACACCTTC,CASSDSGRQGRIRGYTF,TRBJ1-2,-,17,-,TRBV6-4
TGTGCCAGCAGTGGGGGACAGGGGATTTGGAATGAGCAGTTCTTC,CASSGGQGIWNEQFF,TRBJ2-1,-,15,TRBD1,TRBV6-1
TGCGCCAGCAGCCCCAACACAGGGCAGACCGGGGAGCTGTTTTTT,CASSPNTGQTGELFF,TRBJ2-2,-,15,-,TRBV4-1
TGTGCCAGCTCACCAGACAGCAATGAGCAGTTCTTC,CASSPDSNEQFF,TRBJ2-1,-,12,-,TRBV18
TGTGCCAGCAGTTCACCTCCGTCCGACAGGGGGGACACCGGGGAGCTGTTTTTT,CASSSPPSDRGDTGELFF,TRBJ2-2,-,18,TRBD1,TRBV27
TGTGCCAGCAGCCGAGAGGGTAGCGCGCCTTTGAGCTCCTACAATGAGCAGTTCTTC,CASSREGSAPLSSYNEQFF,TRBJ2-1,-,19,-,TRBV4-2
TGTGCCAGCAGTGGTGGCACCAATCAGCCCCAGCATTTT,CASSGGTNQPQHF,TRBJ1-5,-,13,-,TRBV2
TGTGCCAGCAGCGGCGGGGGGGCCTCCTCTGAGACCCAGTACTTC,CASSGGGASSETQYF,TRBJ2-5,-,15,TRBD2,TRBV6-5
TGTGCCGGCCAACAGGAATTGAATTCACCCCTCCACTTT,CAGQQELNSPLHF,TRBJ1-6,-,13,-,TRBV6-1
TGTGCCAGCAGCTTACGGTCGGCTAGCCACTACAATGAGCAGTTCTTC,CASSLRSASHYNEQFF,TRBJ2-1,-,16,-,TRBV11-1
TGTGCCAGCAGCATCCTGCCGGGACAGCCTCAATATGGCTACACCTTC,CASSILPGQPQYGYTF,TRBJ1-2,-,16,TRBD1,TRBV9
TGCGCCAGCAGGATAGGGACATCTACCTACGAGCAGTACTTC,CASRIGTSTYEQYF,TRBJ2-7,-,14,-,TRBV5-1